Described below is a single T cell receptor beta chain sequence and its context. As yet, its antigen is unknown. This CDR3 has 16 residues. Germline CDR1 reads SGHAT; CDR2 reads FQNNGV. Trimming removed 0 bases from V and 6 bases from J; junction bases left unmatched: 7. The data originate from a study of CD8 T cells in ankylosing spondylitis. TCRdb processed the 5' RACE reads anew with MiXCR; each CDR3 protein has one entry. The sample has about 700,000 distinct CDR3 sequences, about 20% seen once; the top ten hold around 19%. The study, taken as a whole, reports: Ankylosing spondylitis blood seemed to carry a telltale TCR beta motif made of seven or eight highly homologous variants.

Sequenced: blood, either unsorted or a sorted T cell fraction (not recorded which). The rearrangement uses TRBV11-2 and TRBJ2-1, with TRBD1 matching 8 bases. The receptor comes from a male donor with ankylosing spondylitis. The CDR3 loop is CASSLEGQGASNEQFF. The CDR3 region has the DNA TGTGCCAGCAGCTTAGAGGGGCAGGGGGCGTCCAATGAGCAGTTCTTC.